In this sample, the clone carrying this TCR beta chain turned up many times. What it binds is not known. Germline CDR1 is LGHNA and CDR2 is YNFKEQ. The CDR3 has 16 amino acids. V lost 0 bases and J 1 base, leaving 12 bases between the germline ends. TCRdb itself ran the reads through MiXCR, one entry per CDR3 protein. The table shows around 530,000 distinct CDR3 sequences, with 16% occurring only once. This record belongs to a study of T cell repertoires in cytomegalovirus infection. Study details: It was the public TCR beta signatures that indicated both CMV infection and matching HLA type. Study-wide results and limits: HLA-C-restricted, CMV-specific TCR beta clonotypes were dominant ex vivo.

Input material: CD8+ T cells from PBMCs. The TCR originated in a human donor in good health (CMV status not recorded). Some clones in this sample may be carry-over from other donors' samples. This chain connects TRBV4-2 to TRBJ2-5, with D unresolved. CDR3 residues: CASSQDGEAIQETQYF. CDR3 in DNA: TGTGCCAGCAGCCAAGATGGAGAGGCTATCCAAGAGACCCAGTACTTC.